This TCR beta chain was sequenced during a study of blood T cell repertoires in COVID-19. Study information: PBMCs, B-cell-depleted T cells, or T cells provided the cDNA or gDNA that made up the material.

TCRdb keeps only in-frame clones here, not all; method: immunoSEQ multiplex PCR. The data show 150,000 to 190,000 clones, with more than 85% seen just once and approximately 2.4% held by the top ten. The sequenced sample was peripheral blood. This sequence originates from a woman aged 70 to 79 with acute or convalescent COVID-19.

CDR3 sequence reads: CASRGRGGYNSPLHF. The CDR3 region has the DNA TGTGCCAGCAGGGGCCGCGGGGGGTATAATTCACCCCTCCACTTT. The chain combines TRBV28 with TRBJ1-6; possible D gene TRBD1, 5 bases. There are 15 residues in the CDR3. Per the germline V gene, CDR1 is MDHEN and CDR2 is SYDVKM. The germline V and J ends were trimmed by 6 bases and 4 bases, with 13 bases remaining between them.